The 4 T cell receptor beta chains below come from one sample, sequenced in a study of T cell clonotyping in hematopoietic cell transplantation. The method was immunoSEQ multiplex PCR; TCRdb's version includes in-frame clones alone and lacks a portion of them. The data contain roughly 13,000 clones, just under 95% of them singletons. The source was PBMCs, collected 100 days after allogeneic stem cell transplant. The source is a female patient aged 50-59 years who had an allogeneic stem cell transplant from an unrelated donor, so the T cells may come from the graft donor. Some clones in this sample may be carry-over from other donors' samples.

The chain carries TRBV30 and TRBJ2-7; a weak D match, TRBD2 (6 bases). V shed 5 bases and J shed 5 bases, with 19 bases lying between them. Looked up from germline, CDR1 is GTSNPN and CDR2 is SVGIG (reference sequence). This CDR3 has 14 amino acids. In nucleotides, the CDR3 is TGTGCCTGGGGACTTCTCGGAGGGGCTCACGAGCAGTACTTC. It translates to CAWGLLGGAHEQYF. The full variable domain, with the rest looked up from reference TRBV30 and TRBJ2-7, is SQTIHQWPATLVQPVGSPLSLECTVEGTSNPNLYWYRQAAGRGLQLLFYSVGIGQISSEVPQNLSASRPQDRQFILSSKKLLLSDSGFYLCAWGLLGGAHEQYFGPGTRLTVT.

The chain uses TRBV19 and TRBJ2-5; perhaps TRBD2 as D (6 bases). The CDR3 consists of 12 residues. Germline loops: CDR1 LNHDA, CDR2 SQIVND (reference sequence). For the CDR3, the DNA is TGTGCGACGGGGGAGAACCAAGAGACCCAGTACTTC. Protein: CATGENQETQYF.

This rearrangement joins TRBV5-6 to TRBJ1-1, with 8 bases lining up with TRBD1. Losses at the gene ends were 2 bases for V and 7 bases for J; bases not matched to a gene: 4. This CDR3 has 13 residues. Germline CDR1 reads SGHDT; CDR2 reads YYEEEE. The CDR3 sequence is CASSFQGAHEAFF. DNA for the CDR3: TGTGCCAGCAGCTTTCAGGGGGCCCATGAAGCTTTCTTT.

The chain's CDR3 is CASSPTNDRLEAFF. CDR3 nucleotides: TGTGCCAGCAGCCCTACTAATGACAGACTAGAAGCTTTCTTT. V usage is TRBV4-2 and J usage is TRBJ1-1, with D maybe TRBD1 (5 bases). With 4 bases removed from V and 8 bases from J, the gap between germline ends came to 17 bases. The CDR3 spans 14 residues. CDR1 and CDR2 from the germline V gene are LGHNA and YNFKEQ.